One sample yielded the 13 T cell receptor beta chains listed below, sequenced in a study of cytomegalovirus exposure and HLA in healthy donors. TCRdb's table, derived via immunoSEQ multiplex PCR, lists solely in-frame clones and lacks some. The profile shows more than 120,000 clones, 70% to 90% of them singletons. Specimen: PBMCs. Receptor source: a man between 18 and 29 years old in good health and CMV-seropositive.

The chain has TRBV9 and TRBJ2-7; possible D gene TRBD2, 5 bases. The CDR3 consists of 11 residues. The V gene lost 7 bases and the J gene lost 4 bases, with 9 bases spanning the gap. The germline V gene encodes CDR1 SGDLS and CDR2 YYNGEE. CDR3 amino acids: CASGESYEQYF. The CDR3 DNA reads TGTGCCAGCGGGGAGTCGTACGAGCAGTACTTC.

This clone was seen a handful of times. The rearrangement uses TRBV13 and TRBJ1-2, with a tentative D call TRBD1 (5 bases). This CDR3 is built from 14 residues. Deletions cut 6 bases from V and 5 bases from J, with 16 bases between. In germline, CDR1 is PRHDT, CDR2 FYEKMQ (reference sequence). CDR3: CASSIRGGTYGYTF. The DNA of the CDR3 is TGTGCCAGCAGTATCCGAGGAGGGACTTATGGCTACACCTTC.

The V gene is TRBV19, the J gene TRBJ1-6, with D unresolved. V was clipped by 3 bases and J by 1 base, with 13 bases between them. The CDR3 is 17 amino acids. Germline V gene lookup returns CDR1 LNHDA and CDR2 SQIVND (reference sequence). In nucleotides, the CDR3 is TGTGCCAGTAGTATTCATCCCCAGGCGTCCTATAATTCACCCCTCCACTTT. Encoded protein: CASSIHPQASYNSPLHF.

The gene calls are TRBV5-1 and TRBJ2-1; D possibly corresponds to TRBD2 (5 bases). Germline CDR1 SGHRS, CDR2 YFSETQ. The CDR3 sequence is 14 residues long. V was pared by 4 bases and J by 3 bases, with 11 bases between. The CDR3 loop is CASSLGVLYNEQFF. Here the CDR3 DNA reads TGCGCCAGCAGCCTGGGAGTGCTCTACAATGAGCAGTTCTTC.

This clone was counted a few times. The V and J genes are TRBV5-1 and TRBJ2-5; TRBD1 agrees at 8 bases. Germline CDR1 is SGHRS and CDR2 is YFSETQ. The CDR3 is 15 residues long. Trimming at V came to 4 bases and at J to 0 bases, leaving 5 bases not matched to a gene. CDR3 sequence reads: CASSPTGDNQETQYF. CDR3 nucleotide sequence: TGCGCCAGCAGCCCGACAGGGGATAACCAAGAGACCCAGTACTTC.

As to this clone: At one end, the junction sequence differs from germline, possibly due to a read error. The genes are TRBV9 and TRBJ1-2; possibly TRBD1 for D (6 bases). This CDR3 has 12 amino acids. The germline CDR1 and CDR2 sequences are SGDLS and YYNGEE. The CDR3 sequence is CASSTGRDTLVF. The CDR3 DNA follows: TGTGCCAGCAGCACAGGCAGGGACACCCTCGTCTTC. Supplemented by reference TRBV9 and TRBJ1-2, the full variable domain reads DSGVTQTPKHLITATGQRVTLRCSPRSGDLSVYWYQQSLDQGLQFLIQYYNGEERAKGNILERFSAQQFPDLHSELNLSSLELGDSALYFCASSTGRDTLVFGSGTRLTVV.

V usage is TRBV6-1 and J usage is TRBJ1-2; 10 nucleotides match TRBD1. The J segment lost 4 bases and the V segment lost 6 bases, leaving 5 bases of the junction unmatched. The CDR3 loop spans 14 amino acids. Germline lookup yields CDR1 MNHNS and CDR2 SASEGT. The CDR3 here is CASSATGGFYGYTF. The CDR3, as DNA: TGTGCCAGCAGCGCGACAGGGGGCTTCTATGGCTACACCTTC.

The chain couples TRBV7-6 to TRBJ2-6; no definite D call. Looked up from germline, CDR1 is SGHVS and CDR2 is FNYEAQ. Trimming stripped 4 bases from V and 0 bases from J, with 10 bases between. The CDR3 loop spans 16 amino acids. The CDR3 DNA sequence: TGTGCCAGCAGCTCTCCCCCGTACTCTGGGGCCAACGTCCTGACTTTC. As protein: CASSSPPYSGANVLTF.

The rearrangement uses TRBV7-6 and TRBJ2-2; TRBD2 agrees at 8 bases. The CDR3 sequence is 18 residues long. Germline V gene sequence: CDR1 SGHVS, CDR2 FNYEAQ. Trimming cost V 4 bases and J 8 bases; bases outside gene matches: 18. CDR3 sequence reads: CASSYSTRRLERGGELFF. The DNA of the CDR3 is TGTGCCAGCAGCTATAGTACTCGGCGTCTGGAGCGGGGGGGGGAGCTGTTTTTT.

The genes are TRBV20-1 and TRBJ2-7; tentative D call: TRBD1 (6 bases). V lost 5 bases to trimming and J lost 5 bases, with 10 bases between them. CDR1 is DFQATT, CDR2 SNEGSKA, per germline (reference sequence). The CDR3 covers 11 residues. The DNA of the CDR3 is TGCAGTGCTTCAGGACAGAACGAGCAGTACTTC. Its translation is CSASGQNEQYF.

The rearrangement links TRBV7-2 to TRBJ2-1; no firm D call. CDR1 is SGHTA and CDR2 is FQGNSA in the germline V gene. The CDR3 is 13 amino acids. V was trimmed by 6 bases and J by 8 bases, leaving 14 bases between them. The CDR3 loop reads CASSRQVGDEQFF. The CDR3 DNA reads as TGTGCCAGCAGTCGCCAGGTCGGCGATGAGCAGTTCTTC.

DNA for the CDR3: TGTGCCAGCAGCTTTAAGACTAGCGGCTCCTACGAGCAGTACTTC. Protein product: CASSFKTSGSYEQYF. The rearrangement joins TRBV11-2 to TRBJ2-7; TRBD2 matches at 9 bases. V was pared by 3 bases and J by 0 bases, with 3 bases of the junction left unmatched. The germline gives CDR1 SGHAT, CDR2 FQNNGV. This CDR3 has 15 residues.

This chain links TRBV27 with TRBJ2-1, with 10 bases matching TRBD2. CDR1 MNHEY and CDR2 SMNVEV come from the germline V gene (reference sequence). V dropped 8 bases and J dropped 3; count of bases not matched to a gene: 4. The CDR3 has 14 residues. The CDR3 is CASQTSGIYNEQFF. For the CDR3, the DNA is TGTGCCAGCCAAACTAGCGGGATCTACAATGAGCAGTTCTTC.